A selection of T cell receptor beta chains follows, all from one sample in a study of blood T cell repertoires in COVID-19. Assay: immunoSEQ multiplex PCR; the TCRdb copy retains only in-frame clones and omits some. The sample carries roughly 150,000 clones, about 88% recorded once. Material for sequencing was peripheral blood. These receptors came from a woman aged 45-65 years with COVID-19, enrolled during active disease. The CDR3 runs from the conserved cysteine through the conserved F or W. The D gene is left open where the match is weak. Clone size appears in some rows only: once, few, many, or a class for an expanded clone.

DNA | CDR3 | size | D | J | V
TGTGCCAGCAGTTCCCGGGTGGGAGACGAGCAGTTCTTC | CASSSRVGDEQFF | NA | NA | TRBJ2-1 | TRBV28
TGTGCCAGCAACCCGGGACAGGGACAACCCCGCCAAGAAGCTTTCTTT | CASNPGQGQPRQEAFF | NA | TRBD1 | TRBJ1-1 | TRBV27
TGTGCCAGCAGTCAGGGGACCGAGCAGTACTTC | CASSQGTEQYF | NA | NA | TRBJ2-7 | TRBV2
TGTGCCTGGAGTGGACGGGGCAATCAGCCCCAGCATTTT | CAWSGRGNQPQHF | once | NA | TRBJ1-5 | TRBV30
TGTGCCAGCAGCCCAGACTGGGTTGAGACCCAGTACTTC | CASSPDWVETQYF | NA | NA | TRBJ2-5 | TRBV6-5
TGTGCCAGCAGACCCGGGACAGGGGCATATAGGGGCCAGCCCCAGCATTTT | CASRPGTGAYRGQPQHF | NA | NA | TRBJ1-5 | TRBV21-1
TGCGCCAGCAGCCAAGTCCCCAGTTTTACCAATGAGCAGTTCTTC | CASSQVPSFTNEQFF | NA | NA | TRBJ2-1 | TRBV4-1
TGTGCCTGGCGCCGGGACAGGGGGTTATATGGCTACACCTTC | CAWRRDRGLYGYTF | few | TRBD1 | TRBJ1-2 | TRBV30
TGTGCCAGCAGCGCGAAGGGGACAGGAGGGTGGAATGGCTACACCTTC | CASSAKGTGGWNGYTF | NA | TRBD1 | TRBJ1-2 | TRBV7-2
TGTGCCAGCAGGACAGGGTTTGAAGCTTTCTTT | CASRTGFEAFF | NA | TRBD1 | TRBJ1-1 | TRBV6-5
TGTGCCTGGCAAACTTCTTTCGGGTACAATGAGCAGTTCTTC | CAWQTSFGYNEQFF | NA | NA | TRBJ2-1 | TRBV30
TGTGCCAGCAGCCAAATAAACGGGGGGGATCTGAGTGAGCAGTACTTC | CASSQINGGDLSEQYF | NA | TRBD2 | TRBJ2-7 | TRBV3-1/TRBV3-2
TGTGCCAGTAGGGGACTAGATCTCTCCAATGAGCAGTTCTTC | CASRGLDLSNEQFF | NA | TRBD2 | TRBJ2-1 | TRBV3-1/TRBV3-2
TGTGCCAGCAGAACGAGCGGGTCTAGCGTTGACGGGGAGCTGTTTTTT | CASRTSGSSVDGELFF | NA | NA | TRBJ2-2 | TRBV5-4
TGTGCCAGCAAAACCCGGGACATCATGAACACTGAAGCTTTCTTT | CASKTRDIMNTEAFF | few | NA | TRBJ1-1 | TRBV21-1
TGTGCCAGCAGGACTCCGACAGAGACTGAAGCTTTCTTT | CASRTPTETEAFF | NA | NA | TRBJ1-1 | TRBV27
TGTGCCACCAGCCCTTTGGGGGGGCCGTACCAAACGATAACCTATGGCTACACCTTC | CATSPLGGPYQTITYGYTF | NA | NA | TRBJ1-2 | TRBV24-1
TGTGCCAGCAGCTTAAATTCACAGGGGAATCAGCCCCAGCATTTT | CASSLNSQGNQPQHF | NA | TRBD1 | TRBJ1-5 | TRBV7-2
TGTGCCAGCAGCTTGACACAGGGTGGAAACACCATATATTTT | CASSLTQGGNTIYF | few | NA | TRBJ1-3 | TRBV5-5
TGCGCCAGCAGTGGTGCCGGAGGGGCAGATACGCAGTATTTT | CASSGAGGADTQYF | NA | NA | TRBJ2-3 | TRBV5-1
TGTGCCAGCAGCGTAGGAGTAGGCGGGGGAGAGACCCAGTACTTC | CASSVGVGGGETQYF | once | TRBD2 | TRBJ2-5 | TRBV9
TGCGCCAGCAGCCAAGGAGGGGTAACGGGGGTGAACACCGGGGAGCTGTTTTTT | CASSQGGVTGVNTGELFF | NA | NA | TRBJ2-2 | TRBV4-1
TGCGCCAGCAGCTTGGCGGGACTAGCAGGAGATACGCAGTATTTT | CASSLAGLAGDTQYF | NA | TRBD2 | TRBJ2-3 | TRBV5-1
TGTGCCAGCAGCAGTTGGCAGGGGAACTATGGCTACACCTTC | CASSSWQGNYGYTF | NA | NA | TRBJ1-2 | TRBV21-1
TGTGCTAGTGGTTTGGTATTTGGGGGGGCGATGAACACTGAAGCTTTCTTT | CASGLVFGGAMNTEAFF | NA | NA | TRBJ1-1 | TRBV12-5
TGTGCCATCGCCCGGGAGGATTCGATAGACACCATATATTTT | CAIAREDSIDTIYF | NA | NA | TRBJ1-3 | TRBV10-3
TGTGCCAGCAGTCGCGAACAGGGGGGAGACACTGAAGCTTTCTTT | CASSREQGGDTEAFF | NA | TRBD1 | TRBJ1-1 | TRBV6-2/TRBV6-3
TGTGCCAGCAGTCATGACGGGGTGAACACCGGGGAGCTGTTTTTT | CASSHDGVNTGELFF | NA | NA | TRBJ2-2 | TRBV4-2
TGTGCCAGCAGCCAAGGAGACAGGGCTGGAAACACCATATATTTT | CASSQGDRAGNTIYF | NA | TRBD1 | TRBJ1-3 | TRBV3-1/TRBV3-2
TGTGCCAGCAGTTTCAGGGAGAACACTGAAGCTTTCTTT | CASSFRENTEAFF | NA | NA | TRBJ1-1 | TRBV27
TGTGCCAGCAAGGGGGACAGCTCCTACGAGCAGTACTTC | CASKGDSSYEQYF | NA | TRBD1 | TRBJ2-7 | TRBV2
TGTGCCAGCAGTAAGACATACGGGACAGGGGAGGGCACAGATACGCAGTATTTT | CASSKTYGTGEGTDTQYF | NA | TRBD1 | TRBJ2-3 | TRBV25-1
TGTGCCAGCGATACAGGGGGCGCCGTCTATGGCTACACCTTC | CASDTGGAVYGYTF | NA | TRBD1 | TRBJ1-2 | TRBV6-5
TGTGCCAGCAACCCGCTAGGGTTGTTTAGCGGGGGCAACACAGATACGCAGTATTTT | CASNPLGLFSGGNTDTQYF | NA | TRBD2 | TRBJ2-3 | TRBV7-8
TGTGCCTATTCGAGGGGACTAGCGGGGGTTTCCCACGAGCAGTACTTC | CAYSRGLAGVSHEQYF | once | TRBD2 | TRBJ2-7 | TRBV30
TGTGCCAGCAGCTGGACTAGCGGGGGAGATACGCAGTATTTT | CASSWTSGGDTQYF | NA | TRBD2 | TRBJ2-3 | TRBV5-6
TGTGCCAGCAGTGAAATGGGGGGGCGGACCGGGGAGCTGTTTTTT | CASSEMGGRTGELFF | few | NA | TRBJ2-2 | TRBV6-1